This TCR beta chain was captured in a study of vaccination effects on CD4 cells after COVID-19. As for this clone: The antigen remains undetermined.

Sequencing was preceded by expansion of antigen-specific CD4+ T cells with viral peptide pools in the ViraFEST assay. An approximately 10-day culture period preceded the isolation of CD4+ T cells. The cohort was immunized with two doses of either the BNT162b2 or mRNA-1273 vaccine. The CDR3 consists of 18 residues. J gave up 0 bases and V 3 bases, and 9 bases lay outside the gene matches. Per germline, CDR1 MNHNS and CDR2 SASEGT. Findings of the study overall: Vaccine-induced clones in healthy vaccinees cross-reacted with common cold coronaviruses in only 1 of 255 cases. After vaccination, at late timepoints, clones induced by infection and by vaccine contracted markedly.

Generated by immunoSEQ multiplex PCR, the TCRdb table keeps only in-frame clones and is missing some. The sample records just under 60,000 clones, around 82% being singletons. The receptor comes from a human donor who received a COVID-19 vaccine. The chain couples TRBV6-1 to TRBJ2-7; 12 bases match TRBD1. This specimen was CD4+ T cells from PBMCs cultured with HCoV-OC43 spike peptides, taken after COVID-19 vaccination. Subset meaning: HCoV-OC43 spike overlapping peptide pool stimulation. The DNA for the CDR3 is TGTGCCAGCAGTGACCGGGACAGGGGGCTTTGGAGCTCCTACGAGCAGTACGTC. Its translation: CASSDRDRGLWSSYEQYV.